One T cell receptor (beta chain) is described in this entry. This sample is drawn from a study of shared clonotypes between healthy human individuals. Partitioning of CD4+ cells yielded a CD45RA+ naive subset and a CD45RA-negative memory subset. The table came from immunoSEQ multiplex PCR; TCRdb's copy has only in-frame clones and leaves some out. The sample lists over a million clones, about 80% seen once, with roughly 0.55% in the top ten. The CDR3 extends over 16 amino acids. The V gene's germline CDR1 is SGHNT and CDR2 YYREEE (reference sequence). Unmatched junction bases numbered 8, after V lost 1 base and J lost 4 bases.

The sequence derives from a man aged 18 to 29 in good health. Some clones in this sample may be carry-over from other donors' samples. Sequenced sample: memory CD4+ T cells from PBMCs. The subset: CD45RA-negative fraction. The rearrangement uses TRBV5-4 and TRBJ2-5; 9 bases are shared with TRBD2. The DNA for the CDR3 is TGTGCCAGCAGCTTGTCTATGGCGGGAGGGGTAGAGACCCAGTACTTC. Protein: CASSLSMAGGVETQYF.